The 14 T cell receptor beta chains below all came from one sample that was sequenced in a study of T cell changes during pregnancy in multiple sclerosis. Some clones are missing from TCRdb's copy, which holds only in-frame ones; the method was immunoSEQ multiplex PCR. There are roughly 47,000 clones in the sample; 85% to 90% occur only once, and roughly 8% lies in the top ten. Sample: CD8+ T cells from peripheral blood mononuclear cells, taken in the second trimester of pregnancy. The receptors shown here come from a female donor with multiple sclerosis, enrolled in a pregnancy study.

The V call is TRBV6-4, the J call TRBJ1-6; TRBD1 matches 7 bases. CDR1 and CDR2 (germline): MRHNA, SNTAGT. Losses at the gene ends were 4 bases for V and 7 bases for J; bases not matched to a gene: 4. The CDR3 has 14 residues. DNA of the CDR3: TGTGCCAGCAGTGCGGGACAGCCGAATTCACCCCTCCACTTT. This translates into CASSAGQPNSPLHF.

The chain couples TRBV4-1 to TRBJ1-5, with D tentatively TRBD1 (6 bases). V lost 4 bases, J lost 5 bases, and 12 bases lay in between. The CDR3 covers 14 residues. Per the germline V gene, CDR1 is MGHRA and CDR2 is YSYEKL. In nucleotides, the CDR3 is TGCGCCAGCAGCCTCCGGGACACCGATCAGCCCCAGCATTTT. Protein product: CASSLRDTDQPQHF.

The chain has TRBV11-2 and TRBJ1-2; TRBD1 matches 8 bases. This CDR3 contains 15 residues. With 4 bases clipped from V and 5 bases from J, the junction kept 9 bases outside the gene matches. Germline V CDR1 and CDR2: SGHAT, FQNNGV. The CDR3 sequence is CASSYATGEMYGYTF. In DNA form, the CDR3 reads TGTGCCAGCAGCTACGCGACAGGGGAGATGTATGGCTACACCTTC.

The chain couples TRBV19 to TRBJ2-7, with D possibly TRBD2 on 6 matching bases. Per the germline V gene, CDR1 is LNHDA and CDR2 is SQIVND (reference sequence). This CDR3 region has 12 residues. V gave up 3 bases and J gave up 5 bases, with 8 bases separating them. CDR3 loop: CASSIGGNEQYF. The CDR3 region has the DNA TGTGCCAGTAGTATCGGAGGGAACGAGCAGTACTTC.

The chain is built from TRBV14 and TRBJ2-3; D may be TRBD1 (6 bases). CDR1 is SGHDN and CDR2 is FVKESK in the germline V gene. V shed 6 bases and J shed 1 base, with 14 bases lying between them. The CDR3 loop spans 15 amino acids. The DNA of the CDR3 is TGTGCCAGCAGACGATCGTCAGGGGGCACAGATACGCAGTATTTT. As protein: CASRRSSGGTDTQYF.

This sequence joins TRBV12-5 and TRBJ1-2; TRBD1 is a possible D gene (6 bases). The CDR3 totals 12 residues. V lost 9 bases and J lost 5, with 13 bases in between. Germline CDR1 and CDR2: LGHNT and FRNRAP. CDR3 region: CARGGALYGYTF. CDR3 bases: TGTGCTAGGGGGGGGGCCCTTTATGGCTACACCTTC.

V and J are TRBV4-2 and TRBJ2-5; possibly TRBD2 for D (6 bases). Germline V gives CDR1 LGHNA, CDR2 YNFKEQ. CDR3 size: 16 residues. V lost 0 bases and J 5 bases, leaving 16 bases between the germline ends. The CDR3 sequence: CASSQDWGVGAETQYF. The CDR3 nucleotides are TGTGCCAGCAGCCAAGACTGGGGGGTTGGCGCTGAGACCCAGTACTTC.

This clone was detected once. The V call is TRBV12-5, the J call TRBJ1-1; D is perhaps TRBD1 (5 bases). The CDR3 extends over 13 amino acids. CDR1 is LGHNT, CDR2 FRNRAP, per germline. V was clipped by 3 bases and J by 10 bases, with 15 bases between them. CDR3 amino acids: CASGFSGTLGAFF. The CDR3 coding sequence is TGTGCTAGTGGTTTCTCCGGGACTCTGGGAGCTTTCTTT.

The chain has TRBV7-9 and TRBJ2-1; 14 bases agree with TRBD2. Germline V gene sequence: CDR1 SEHNR, CDR2 FQNEAQ (reference sequence). The CDR3 is 16 residues long. J was trimmed by 6 bases and V by 3 bases; bases with no gene match: 4. The DNA of the CDR3 is TGTGCCAGCAGCTTTCCGGGACTAGCGGGGGTCAATGAGCAGTTCTTC. As protein: CASSFPGLAGVNEQFF.

This clone was seen a few times. This chain joins TRBV2 and TRBJ2-7; maybe TRBD2 (5 bases). Trimming shortened V by 4 bases and J by 2 bases, and 15 bases separated the two germline ends. The germline CDR1 and CDR2 sequences are SNHLY and FYNNEI. The length of the CDR3 is 15 residues. The CDR3 sequence: CASSASGGRTYEQYF. CDR3 sequence (DNA): TGTGCCAGCAGTGCGTCGGGCGGGCGAACCTACGAGCAGTACTTC.

The V and J genes are TRBV5-6 and TRBJ2-1, with 8 bases lining up with TRBD2. V trimming: 6 bases; J trimming: 6 bases; junction bases outside the gene matches: 14. This CDR3 region has 16 residues. Germline CDR1 is SGHDT and CDR2 is YYEEEE. The CDR3 protein is CASINYGAGALNEQFF. CDR3 bases: TGTGCCAGCATTAACTATGGAGCGGGGGCCCTCAATGAGCAGTTCTTC.

J is TRBJ1-2 and V is TRBV29-1, with TRBD1 as a possible D gene (5 bases). Trimming took off 7 bases at V and 5 bases at J, with 20 bases between the two ends. The CDR3 runs to 14 residues. Germline V gives CDR1 SQVTM, CDR2 ANQGSEA. The CDR3 reads CSAKLSDILYGYTF. In DNA, the CDR3 is TGCAGCGCCAAATTATCGGACATCCTATATGGCTACACCTTC.

The chain employs TRBV6-6 and TRBJ1-5; D perhaps matches TRBD1 (5 bases). The V and J ends lost 4 bases and 9 bases respectively, with 16 bases between them. There are 14 residues in the CDR3. Germline V CDR1 and CDR2: MNHNY, SVGAGI (reference sequence). The DNA for the CDR3 is TGTGCCAGCAGTTCGACAGCGTACTTGTCGCCCCAGCATTTT. This gives the protein CASSSTAYLSPQHF.

In the case of this clone: Germline is not matched at one junction end, which may reflect a read error. V usage is TRBV9 and J usage is TRBJ2-1; a weak D match, TRBD2 (5 bases). The CDR3 covers 12 residues. Per the germline V gene, CDR1 is SGDLS and CDR2 is YYNGEE. CDR3 amino acids: CASSGGLASLIF. CDR3 nucleotides: TGTGCCAGCAGCGGAGGACTCGCTTCGTTGATCTTC.